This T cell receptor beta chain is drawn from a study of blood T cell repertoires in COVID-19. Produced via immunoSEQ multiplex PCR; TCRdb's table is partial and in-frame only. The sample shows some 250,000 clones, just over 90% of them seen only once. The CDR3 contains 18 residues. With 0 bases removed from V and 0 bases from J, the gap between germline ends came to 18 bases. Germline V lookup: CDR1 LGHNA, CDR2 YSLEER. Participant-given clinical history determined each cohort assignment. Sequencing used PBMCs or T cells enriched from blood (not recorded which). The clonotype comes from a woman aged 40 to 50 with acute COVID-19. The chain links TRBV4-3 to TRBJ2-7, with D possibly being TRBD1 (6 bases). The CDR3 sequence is CASSQDRAGAISSYEQYF. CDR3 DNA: TGCGCCAGCAGCCAAGATCGGGCAGGGGCCATTAGCTCCTACGAGCAGTACTTC.